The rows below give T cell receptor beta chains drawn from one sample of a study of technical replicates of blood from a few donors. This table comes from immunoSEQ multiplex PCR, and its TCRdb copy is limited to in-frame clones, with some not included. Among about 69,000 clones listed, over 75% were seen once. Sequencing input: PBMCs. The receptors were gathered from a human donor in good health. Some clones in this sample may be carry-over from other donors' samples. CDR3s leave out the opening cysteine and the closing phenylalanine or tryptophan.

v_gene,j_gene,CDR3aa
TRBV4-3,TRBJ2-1,ASSQDQWGPNEQF
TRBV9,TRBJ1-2,ASSVVAGGYT
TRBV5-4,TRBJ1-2,ASSFRTGNGYGYT
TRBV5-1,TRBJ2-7,ASSLSLAGQQY
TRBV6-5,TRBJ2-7,ASGSGRGVYEQY
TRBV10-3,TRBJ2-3,AISVLRGGDTQY
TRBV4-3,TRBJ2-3,ASSQNPYPNTDTQY
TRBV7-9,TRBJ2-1,ASSLEGLLDEQF
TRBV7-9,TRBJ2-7,ASSLASGSYEQY
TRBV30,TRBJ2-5,AWDSDRWETQY
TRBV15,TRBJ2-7,ATRGGLYEQY
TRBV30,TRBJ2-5,AWSTTSAYETQY
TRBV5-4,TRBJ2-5,ASSTRTSGQETQY
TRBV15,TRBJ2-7,ATSRDRGRVYEQY
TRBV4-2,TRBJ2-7,ASSPGTGVYEQY
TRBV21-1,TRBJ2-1,ASRLAGERFRQF
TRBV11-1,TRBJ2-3,ASSPSGEPLRTQY
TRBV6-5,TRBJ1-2,ASSKDRFYGYT
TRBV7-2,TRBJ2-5,ASSLGAGLETQY
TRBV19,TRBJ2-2,ASSGGGTSGGELF
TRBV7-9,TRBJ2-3,ASQGDTDTQY
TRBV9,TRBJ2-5,ASSVGGGQGVRIETQY
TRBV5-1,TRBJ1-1,ASSSPGTLNTEAF
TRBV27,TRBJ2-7,ATSPAPSSYEQY
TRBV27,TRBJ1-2,ASSSKGSGEYGYT
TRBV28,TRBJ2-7,ASGSPGTGTNEQY
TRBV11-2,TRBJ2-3,ASSQDTRLTDTQY
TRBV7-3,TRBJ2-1,ASSWDYAGYNEQF
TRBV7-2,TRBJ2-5,ASSLETGGRGAQY
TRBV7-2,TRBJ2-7,ASSLLSTGGGEQY
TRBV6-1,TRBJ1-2,ASSVSGVGVGGYT
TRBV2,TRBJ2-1,ASRGDRGEEF
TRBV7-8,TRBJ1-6,ASSWTGEDSPLH
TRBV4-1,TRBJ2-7,ASSQTRWNSYEQY
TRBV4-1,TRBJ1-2,ASSQEARQNYGYT
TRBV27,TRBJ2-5,ASSEAPRGTQY
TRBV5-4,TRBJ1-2,ASSPDSDYGYT
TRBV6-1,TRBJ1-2,ASSPTRDLGGYT
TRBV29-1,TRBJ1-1,SAGAGFTEAF
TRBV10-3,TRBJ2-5,AISESGGRQVKETQY
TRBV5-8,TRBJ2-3,ASSFDRGRGADTQY
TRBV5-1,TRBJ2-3,ASKETSGGGTDTQY
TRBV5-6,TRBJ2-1,ASSRTSGEQF
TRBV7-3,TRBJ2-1,ASSGGPGQGQDEQF
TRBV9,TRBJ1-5,ASSGDGGRQPQH
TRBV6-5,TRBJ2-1,ASSYSLLGGEQF
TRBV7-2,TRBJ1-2,ASSLGGGRSYGYT
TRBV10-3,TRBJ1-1,AISDRGTEAF
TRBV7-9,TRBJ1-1,ASSSSQGVRGAF
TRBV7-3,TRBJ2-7,ASSLWAGDSYEQY
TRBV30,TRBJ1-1,AWSVAGNTEAF
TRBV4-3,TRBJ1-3,ASSQAAGEAGNTIY
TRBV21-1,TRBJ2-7,ASSNSSGSGLDEQY
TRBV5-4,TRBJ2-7,ASSLPGDFYEQY
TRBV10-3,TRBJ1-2,AISESDRNYGYT
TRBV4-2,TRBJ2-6,ASSDTGSGANVLT
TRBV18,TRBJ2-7,ASSPGLPYEQY